The rows below give T cell receptor beta chains drawn from one sample of a study of T cells in Graves' hyperthyroidism and ophthalmopathy. TCRdb called the multiplex PCR reads again in MiXCR, with one record for every CDR3 protein. The sample shows 370,000 or so distinct CDR3 sequences, around 14% of them seen only once. The sequencing sample was made of blood. All receptors come from a woman younger than 35 with Graves' hyperthyroidism that later progressed to Graves' ophthalmopathy. CDR3s leave out the opening cysteine and the closing phenylalanine or tryptophan. D genes are given only for firm matches.

J gene,CDR3 length,V gene,D gene,CDR3 protein
TRBJ1-2,15,TRBV5-1,.,ASSESDGRTTLYGYT
TRBJ2-5,13,TRBV2,TRBD1,ASEGQGAPGETQY
TRBJ2-7,14,TRBV28,.,ASSFLLQRSSYEQY
TRBJ2-1,17,TRBV5-1,TRBD2,ASSSFPGTSGKSGNEQF
TRBJ2-3,13,TRBV20-1,.,SASQFGISTDTQY
TRBJ2-7,13,TRBV3-1,TRBD1,ASSRGTVGPYEQY
TRBJ2-3,16,TRBV19,TRBD1,ASSPGQGAPLRADTQY
TRBJ2-3,15,TRBV6-2/TRBV6-3,.,ASSYRWIAARSDTQY
TRBJ2-7,12,TRBV6-1,.,ASRSRRREVEQY
TRBJ2-1,11,TRBV7-3,.,ASSYQGNGLQF
TRBJ1-5,13,TRBV6-2/TRBV6-3,.,ASGQVLEGNQPQH
TRBJ1-1,15,TRBV7-9,.,ASSPYGGPYDNTEAF
TRBJ1-2,10,TRBV2,.,ASGSGLYGYT
TRBJ2-1,13,TRBV2,.,ASCRQGTGPLEQF
TRBJ1-3,16,TRBV7-9,.,ASSLVALQTSSGNTIY
TRBJ1-1,11,TRBV18,.,ASSPQQGTEAF
TRBJ2-7,12,TRBV29-1,TRBD1,SVESRDRAYEQY
TRBJ2-1,14,TRBV24-1,TRBD2,ATSGSGRAVVGEQF
TRBJ2-4,12,TRBV7-2,.,ASSLALAKNIQY
TRBJ1-3,15,TRBV18,.,ASSPRLPGDSGNTIY
TRBJ1-5,14,TRBV28,.,ASSFPGLGGNQPQH
TRBJ2-5,12,TRBV12-3/TRBV12-4,.,ASSFGPVGETQY
TRBJ1-4,15,TRBV11-3,.,ASSLIVQAATNEKLF